This T cell receptor beta chain was observed in a study of T-cell memory formation after mild COVID-19. Across the whole study: Clusters of TCRs were largely donor specific. Study results and limitations: Clones contracting across day 15 to 85 had a balanced CD4/CD8 profile; later expanding clones leaned CD4+.

In the case of this clonotype: Its matching antigen is unknown.

TCRdb fed the 5' RACE reads into MiXCR, producing one record per CDR3 protein. The sample carries about 130,000 distinct CDR3 sequences, 25% recorded once. The CDR3 has 12 residues. Germline lookup yields CDR1 DFQATT and CDR2 SNEGSKA (reference sequence). V lost 5 bases and J lost 6, with 11 bases in between. The receptor comes from an adult woman who had mild COVID-19 (a few samples of this study predate the infection). Cell type and time point are not known. The sequenced material came from PBMCs or a T cell subset sorted from them (not recorded which). The genes are TRBV20-1 and TRBJ2-1; no definite D call. CDR3 protein: CSASPGSNEQFF. In DNA, the CDR3 is TGCAGTGCTTCCCCTGGGTCCAATGAGCAGTTCTTC.